This T cell receptor (beta chain) was recovered during a study of metastatic and nonmetastatic thyroid tumors. Study overall: Repertoires of blood and of tissue (tumor or nodule) from malignant and benign thyroid patients were compared. Notes on the study in general: As reported, TCR beta diversity in blood and tumor was significantly higher in malignant thyroid tumors than in benign nodules.

All patients were treatment-naive before thyroid surgery. With respect to this clone: Its specificity is unknown.

Germline loops: CDR1 SGHTA, CDR2 FQGNSA. CDR3 length equals 13 residues. Trimming pared 1 base from V and 2 bases from J, leaving 5 bases between. In the original processing: What underpinned the distant-metastasis classifier for papillary thyroid cancer was the set of CDR3 differences across clinicopathological groups. Through MiXCR, TCRdb re-clonotyped the PCR reads. TCRdb, rather than the study authors, made the V and J calls. The sample records around 40,000 clones, around 26% being singletons. The sample comprised blood. The V gene is TRBV7-2, the J gene TRBJ2-5, with a weak D call TRBD1 (5 bases). The sequence came from a female donor with papillary thyroid cancer or a benign thyroid nodule (not recorded which). Some clones in this sample may be carry-over from other donors' samples. The chain's CDR3 is CASSLGQQETQYF. CDR3 in DNA: TGTGCCAGCAGCTTAGGACAGCAAGAGACCCAGTACTTC.